A single sample is the source of the 25 T cell receptor beta chains below, sequenced in a study of beta chain features in type 1 diabetes. Study-wide results and caveats: People with Type 1 diabetes carried modestly yet significantly shorter TCRB CDR3s in all four CD4+ subsets.

These receptors' antigens are unknown. Isolated RNA was reverse transcribed in full, so expressed TCRB transcripts were sequenced. Some clones are missing from TCRdb's copy, which holds only in-frame ones; the method was immunoSEQ multiplex PCR. The sample lists approximately 150,000 clones, approximately 13% occurring once. The sequenced material came from central memory CD4+ T cells from blood. The receptors stem from a man in his late teens or twenties with type 1 diabetes.

This clone came up a few times. The chain uses TRBV19 and TRBJ1-2, with D perhaps matching TRBD1 (5 bases). Between the trimmed V and J ends, which lost 9 bases and 2 bases, there was a span of 16 bases. The CDR3 contains 14 residues. CDR1 and CDR2 (germline): LNHDA, SQIVND (reference sequence). The CDR3, as DNA: TGTGCCAGCACAGTCGGGACGGCGAACTATGGCTACACCTTC. This gives the protein CASTVGTANYGYTF. The complete variable domain, with remaining parts taken from reference TRBV19 and TRBJ1-2, reads DGGITQSPKYLFRKEGQNVTLSCEQNLNHDAMYWYRQDPGQGLRLIYYSQIVNDFQKGDIAEGYSVSREKKESFPLTVTSAQKNPTAFYLCASTVGTANYGYTFGSGTRLTVV.

The chain couples TRBV5-1 to TRBJ1-5; TRBD1 might be the D (6 bases). There are 15 residues in the CDR3. The V end lost 2 bases, the J end lost 0 bases, and 9 bases lay between the germline ends. Germline assignment: CDR1 SGHRS and CDR2 YFSETQ. CDR3 region: CASSLQGDSNQPQHF. In DNA, the CDR3 is TGCGCCAGCAGCTTACAGGGAGATAGCAATCAGCCCCAGCATTTT.

V usage is TRBV27 and J usage is TRBJ2-7, with D perhaps matching TRBD1 (6 bases). Germline CDR1 reads MNHEY; CDR2 reads SMNVEV (reference sequence). There are 14 residues in the CDR3. Trimming removed 3 bases from V and 4 bases from J, with 13 bases in between. The CDR3 region is CASSLRQAPYEQYF. In DNA form, the CDR3 reads TGTGCCAGCAGTTTGAGACAGGCCCCATACGAGCAGTACTTC.

The table lists this clone with a few counts. The chain is built from TRBV29-1 and TRBJ1-1; D is undetermined. Trimming took 5 bases from V and 3 from J, leaving 16 bases between them. Germline loops: CDR1 SQVTM, CDR2 ANQGSEA. This CDR3 region has 14 residues. In DNA form, the CDR3 reads TGCAGCGTTTGTGAAAGGGCTGTGGACACTGAAGCTTTCTTT. This translates into CSVCERAVDTEAFF.

This clone has a handful of counts. The rearrangement uses TRBV4-1 and TRBJ1-4, with 9 bases lining up with TRBD1. Germline V CDR1 and CDR2: MGHRA, YSYEKL. After removal of 3 bases from V and 7 bases from J, the junction contained 9 bases not matched to a gene. This CDR3 is 16 amino acids long. The CDR3 nucleotides are TGCGCCAGCAGCCAGGCCGGACAGGGGAGTTTTGAAAAACTGTTTTTT. It encodes CASSQAGQGSFEKLFF.

The gene calls are TRBV29-1 and TRBJ1-2; perhaps TRBD1 as D (6 bases). There are 13 residues in the CDR3. The V and J ends lost 4 bases and 7 bases respectively, with 16 bases between them. Germline CDR1 reads SQVTM; CDR2 reads ANQGSEA. CDR3 sequence reads: CSVARDTSIGYTF. The CDR3 DNA reads as TGCAGCGTTGCTCGGGACACCTCGATTGGCTACACCTTC.

CDR3 sequence (DNA): TGTGCCAGCAGTTACACCGGGGCTGCTGAAGCTTTCTTT. It specifies CASSYTGAAEAFF. The rearrangement links TRBV6-6 to TRBJ1-1; perhaps TRBD1 as D (5 bases). The ends were cut back, 2 bases at V and 6 bases at J, with 10 bases in the middle. Germline V lookup: CDR1 MNHNY, CDR2 SVGAGI (reference sequence). There are 13 residues in the CDR3.

This clone was seen a few times. This chain links TRBV10-2 with TRBJ2-3; 9 bases fit TRBD1. J gave up 3 bases and V 7 bases, and 8 bases lay outside the gene matches. There are 15 residues in the CDR3. Germline CDR1 WSHSY, CDR2 SAAADI. DNA for the CDR3: TGCGCCAGCACAAAACAGGGGGCTGGGACAGATACGCAGTATTTT. Its protein product is CASTKQGAGTDTQYF.

The chain carries TRBV30 and TRBJ2-3, with D possibly being TRBD2 (7 bases). The CDR3 contains 14 residues. The germline V gene has CDR1 GTSNPN and CDR2 SVGIG (reference sequence). Trimming cost V 8 bases and J 1 base, with 16 bases left between them. CDR3: CAGDTRGGTDTQYF. The DNA of the CDR3 is TGTGCCGGGGACACCCGGGGGGGCACAGATACGCAGTATTTT.

This sequence joins TRBV7-6 and TRBJ2-3, with 7 bases lining up with TRBD2. The germline CDR1 and CDR2 sequences are SGHVS and FNYEAQ. The CDR3 spans 16 residues. The V segment lost 5 bases and the J segment 2 bases; nucleotides outside the gene matches: 10. In DNA form, the CDR3 reads TGTGCCAGCAGCCCCTTTGTCGGGGGGACCACAGATACGCAGTATTTT. Encoded protein: CASSPFVGGTTDTQYF.

This clone appeared many times. The V and J genes are TRBV9 and TRBJ1-6; D call uncertain. The CDR3 is 13 residues long. Looked up from germline, CDR1 is SGDLS and CDR2 is YYNGEE. V was pared by 1 base and J by 7 bases, with 6 bases between. CDR3 region: CASSVPGNSPLHF. The CDR3 bases are TGTGCCAGCAGCGTACCGGGAAATTCACCCCTCCACTTT.

This clone came up once. The V and J genes are TRBV4-1 and TRBJ1-1; no firm D call. This CDR3 has 17 residues. The V gene's germline CDR1 is MGHRA and CDR2 YSYEKL. Trimming took 1 base from V and 2 from J, leaving 17 bases between them. The CDR3 nucleotides read TGCGCCAGCAGCCAAGGTCGGAGGACTACCAAAAACACTGAAGCTTTCTTT. Protein sequence: CASSQGRRTTKNTEAFF.

The chain has TRBV7-3 and TRBJ2-1; 7 bases match TRBD2. Germline CDR1 is SGHTA and CDR2 is FQGTGA. The CDR3 runs 13 residues. With 0 bases clipped from V and 9 bases from J, the junction kept 2 bases outside the gene matches. In DNA form, the CDR3 reads TGTGCCAGCAGCTTAACGGGAGGGAGTGAGCAGTTCTTC. It translates to CASSLTGGSEQFF. The variable domain in full, with the rest retrieved from reference TRBV7-3 and TRBJ2-1, is GAGVSQTPSNKVTEKGKYVELRCDPISGHTALYWYRQSLGQGPEFLIYFQGTGAADDSGLPNDRFFAVRPEGSVSTLKIQRTERGDSAVYLCASSLTGGSEQFFGPGTRLTVL.

The rearrangement links TRBV18 to TRBJ2-4; 8 nucleotides match TRBD1. The CDR3 loop spans 16 amino acids. V lost 0 bases, J lost 3 bases, and 4 bases stayed unmatched. The germline V gene has CDR1 KGHSH and CDR2 LQKENI. Here the CDR3 reads CASSPPGQGGKNIQYF. The CDR3 nucleotides read TGTGCCAGCTCACCACCAGGACAGGGCGGCAAAAACATTCAGTACTTC.

This clone was picked up a small number of times. The chain uses TRBV29-1 and TRBJ1-2, with 11 positions matching TRBD1. Germline lookup yields CDR1 SQVTM and CDR2 ANQGSEA. The CDR3 runs 12 residues. V shed 6 bases and J 5 bases; nucleotides not matched to a gene: 2. CDR3 sequence: CSVGQGAYGYTF. For the CDR3, the DNA is TGCAGCGTCGGACAGGGGGCTTATGGCTACACCTTC. The full variable domain, rest sourced from reference TRBV29-1 and TRBJ1-2, is SAVISQKPSRDICQRGTSLTIQCQVDSQVTMMFWYRQQPGQSLTLIATANQGSEATYESGFVIDKFPISRPNLTFSTLTVSNMSPEDSSIYLCSVGQGAYGYTFGSGTRLTVV.

The sample holds a few counts of this clone. Other DNA sequences in the sample encode the same CDR3. V and J are TRBV29-1 and TRBJ1-1; D ambiguous. Germline V gene sequence: CDR1 SQVTM, CDR2 ANQGSEA. The CDR3 sequence is 13 residues long. The germline V and J ends were trimmed by 4 bases and 0 bases, with 9 bases remaining between them. This CDR3 reads CSVGGGLNTEAFF. The CDR3 DNA is TGCAGCGTTGGTGGCGGACTGAACACTGAAGCTTTCTTT.

This clone was counted only a few times. The identical CDR3 is also encoded by other nucleotide sequences in the sample. CDR3 nucleotide sequence: TGTGCCAGCAGTCCCCGACTAGCGGGGGGTTACAATGAGCAGTTCTTC. It codes for CASSPRLAGGYNEQFF. V gene TRBV27 combines with J gene TRBJ2-1, with 13 bases matching TRBD2. The CDR3 length is 16 residues. V gave up 5 bases and J gave up 4 bases; unmatched junction bases: 5. Germline CDR1 reads MNHEY; CDR2 reads SMNVEV (reference sequence).

Only a few counts were recorded for this clone. The rearrangement links TRBV9 to TRBJ1-3; possible D gene TRBD1, 5 bases. The CDR3 is made up of 16 amino acids. Per germline, CDR1 SGDLS and CDR2 YYNGEE. The V end lost 0 bases, the J end lost 0 bases, and 10 bases lay between the germline ends. The CDR3 DNA sequence: TGTGCCAGCAGCGTAGATGACAGCGACTCTGGAAACACCATATATTTT. Amino acid sequence: CASSVDDSDSGNTIYF.

The genes are TRBV7-2 and TRBJ1-1; no firm D call. Germline V gene sequence: CDR1 SGHTA, CDR2 FQGNSA. V gave up 4 bases and J gave up 2 bases, with 14 bases separating them. The CDR3 is 15 residues long. The CDR3 coding sequence is TGTGCCAGCAGCTCACCAACTTGGACTAACACTGAAGCTTTCTTT. This translates into CASSSPTWTNTEAFF. Full variable domain (missing parts from reference TRBV7-2 and TRBJ1-1): GAGVSQSPSNKVTEKGKDVELRCDPISGHTALYWYRQSLGQGLEFLIYFQGNSAPDKSGLPSDRFSAERTGGSVSTLTIQRTQQEDSAVYLCASSSPTWTNTEAFFGQGTRLTVV.

The gene calls are TRBV4-2 and TRBJ2-5, with D perhaps being TRBD1 or TRBD2 (5 bases each). Trimming cost V 1 base and J 1 base, with 16 bases left between them. The CDR3 loop spans 17 amino acids. Germline V CDR1 and CDR2: LGHNA, YNFKEQ. The DNA of the CDR3 is TGTGCCAGCAGCCAAGTCCCAGGGACCCCCTCCCAAGAGACCCAGTACTTC. Its protein is CASSQVPGTPSQETQYF.

This clone was found a few times. The chain links TRBV7-9 to TRBJ2-5; 11 bases match TRBD1. Germline lookup yields CDR1 SEHNR and CDR2 FQNEAQ (reference sequence). The CDR3 is made up of 15 amino acids. V dropped 5 bases and J dropped 4; count of bases not matched to a gene: 6. The CDR3 reads CASSHGQGAGETQYF. CDR3 DNA: TGTGCCAGCAGCCACGGACAGGGGGCGGGAGAGACCCAGTACTTC.

There are a few counts of this clone. This chain links TRBV9 with TRBJ2-3; no clear D. The CDR3 sequence is 16 residues long. With 3 bases removed from V and 0 bases from J, the gap between germline ends came to 14 bases. Germline CDR1 and CDR2: SGDLS and YYNGEE. The CDR3 region is CASSARAGESTDTQYF. The DNA for the CDR3 is TGTGCCAGCAGCGCCCGAGCTGGAGAAAGCACAGATACGCAGTATTTT.

V gene TRBV6-5 combines with J gene TRBJ1-2; 8 positions agree with TRBD1. Germline CDR1 and CDR2: MNHEY and SVGAGI. This CDR3 spans 14 amino acids. With V trimmed by 0 bases and J by 8 bases, 5 bases remained unmatched. Here the CDR3 DNA reads TGTGCCAGCAGTTACTCCCGACAGGGGCAGGGCTACACCTTC. Translation: CASSYSRQGQGYTF.

This clone was observed a handful of times. The J gene is TRBJ2-5, the V gene TRBV7-9, with 10 bases identical to TRBD2. The CDR3 is 17 amino acids. V was clipped by 4 bases and J by 4 bases; unmatched bases: 12. CDR1 and CDR2 from the germline V gene are SEHNR and FQNEAQ (reference sequence). Here the CDR3 DNA reads TGTGCCAGCAGCTACGGCACCCTAGCGGGGGCCCTAGAGACCCAGTACTTC. It is translated as CASSYGTLAGALETQYF.

V is TRBV25-1 and J is TRBJ1-5; unclear D gene. Germline V lookup: CDR1 MGHDK, CDR2 SYGVNS. Trimming took 5 bases from V and 4 from J, leaving 6 bases between them. The CDR3 is 12 residues long. CDR3: CASSTRNQPQHF. The CDR3 DNA sequence: TGTGCCAGCAGTACGAGAAATCAGCCCCAGCATTTT.